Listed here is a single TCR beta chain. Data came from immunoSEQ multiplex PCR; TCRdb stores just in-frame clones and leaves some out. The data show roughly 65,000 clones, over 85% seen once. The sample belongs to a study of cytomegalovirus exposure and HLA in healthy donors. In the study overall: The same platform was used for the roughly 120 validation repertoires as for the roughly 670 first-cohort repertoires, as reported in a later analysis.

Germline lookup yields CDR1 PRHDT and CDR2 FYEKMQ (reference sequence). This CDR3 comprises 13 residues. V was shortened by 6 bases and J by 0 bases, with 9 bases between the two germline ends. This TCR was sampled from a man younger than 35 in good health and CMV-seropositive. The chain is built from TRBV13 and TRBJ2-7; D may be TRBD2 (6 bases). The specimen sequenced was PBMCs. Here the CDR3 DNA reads TGTGCCAGCAGTTTCGGGAGCTCCTACGAGCAGTACTTC. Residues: CASSFGSSYEQYF.